Described below is a single T cell receptor beta chain sequence and its context. Its antigen is still unknown. Documented treatment: approximately nine-day PBMC culture with coronavirus spike peptide pools or control peptides (ViraFEST assay). CD4+ T cells that came from the unexposed donor were collected before the COVID-19 pandemic (2011-2018). This sample is part of a study of vaccination and CD4 T cells after COVID-19. From germline, CDR1 is SGHTA and CDR2 FQGNSA. Trimming removed 4 bases at V and 7 bases at J, with 19 bases between. This CDR3 region has 15 residues. With the Oncomine TCR Beta short-read assay, DNA from cultured CD4+ T cells was sequenced. TCRdb reprocessed the PCR reads via MiXCR and lists one record per CDR3 protein. Of roughly 8,100 distinct CDR3 sequences in the sample, 45% were seen once.

This chain uses TRBV7-2 with TRBJ1-2; D remains unclear. The specimen was CD4+ T cells from blood, cultured in vitro. The sequence was obtained from a human donor in good health. The CDR3 spells CASSSPTAGVAGYTF. CDR3 nucleotides: TGTGCCAGCAGCTCCCCGACGGCTGGGGTTGCTGGCTACACCTTC.